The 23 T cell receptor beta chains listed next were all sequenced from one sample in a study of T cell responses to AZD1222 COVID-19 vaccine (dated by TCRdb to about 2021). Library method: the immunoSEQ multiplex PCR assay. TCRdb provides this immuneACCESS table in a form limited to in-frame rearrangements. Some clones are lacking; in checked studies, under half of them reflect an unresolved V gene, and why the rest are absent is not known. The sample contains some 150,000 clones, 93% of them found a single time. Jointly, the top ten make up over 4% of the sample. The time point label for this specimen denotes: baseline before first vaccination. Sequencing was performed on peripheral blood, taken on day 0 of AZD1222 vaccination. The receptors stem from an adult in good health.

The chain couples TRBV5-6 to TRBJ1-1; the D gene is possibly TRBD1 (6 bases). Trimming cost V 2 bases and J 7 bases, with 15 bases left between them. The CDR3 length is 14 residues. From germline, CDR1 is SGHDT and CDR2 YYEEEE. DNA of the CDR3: TGTGCCAGCAGCTTCGGAGGGGGAGGAGGTGAAGCTTTCTTT. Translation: CASSFGGGGGEAFF.

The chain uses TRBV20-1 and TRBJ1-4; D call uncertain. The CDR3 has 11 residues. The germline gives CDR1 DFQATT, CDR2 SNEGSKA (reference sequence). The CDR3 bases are TGCTCAGTAGCAACTAATGAAAAACTGTTTTTT. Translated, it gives CSVATNEKLFF.

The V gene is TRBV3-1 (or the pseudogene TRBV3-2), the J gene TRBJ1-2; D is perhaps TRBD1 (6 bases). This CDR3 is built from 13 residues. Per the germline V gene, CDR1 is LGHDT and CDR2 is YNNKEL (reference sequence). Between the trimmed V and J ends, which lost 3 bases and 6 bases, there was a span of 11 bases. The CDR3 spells CASSHLRGDGYTF. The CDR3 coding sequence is TGTGCCAGCAGCCACCTAAGGGGGGATGGCTACACCTTC.

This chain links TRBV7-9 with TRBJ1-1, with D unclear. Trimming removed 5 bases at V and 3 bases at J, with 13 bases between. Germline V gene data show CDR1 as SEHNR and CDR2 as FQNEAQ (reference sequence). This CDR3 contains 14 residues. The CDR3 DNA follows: TGTGCCAGCAGCCACGAGGGAGTATACACTGAAGCTTTCTTT. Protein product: CASSHEGVYTEAFF.

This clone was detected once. CDR3 nucleotides: TGTGCCTGGAGTGTCATCCAGATAAATGAGCAGTTCTTC. It specifies CAWSVIQINEQFF. This chain uses TRBV30 with TRBJ2-1; D not resolved. The CDR3 runs to 13 residues. Trimming cost V 0 bases and J 7 bases, with 10 bases left between them. Germline V lookup: CDR1 GTSNPN, CDR2 SVGIG (reference sequence).

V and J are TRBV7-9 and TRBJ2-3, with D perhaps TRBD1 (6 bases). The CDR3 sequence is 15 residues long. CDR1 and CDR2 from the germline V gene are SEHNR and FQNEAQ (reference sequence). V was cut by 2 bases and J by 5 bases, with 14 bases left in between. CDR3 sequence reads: CASSLITGSGDTQYF. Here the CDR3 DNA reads TGTGCCAGCAGCTTAATAACAGGGTCCGGAGATACGCAGTATTTT. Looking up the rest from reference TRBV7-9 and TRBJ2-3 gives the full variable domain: DTGVSQNPRHKITKRGQNVTFRCDPISEHNRLYWYRQTLGQGPEFLTYFQNEAQLEKSRLLSDRFSAERPKGSFSTLEIQRTEQGDSAMYLCASSLITGSGDTQYFGPGTRLTVL.

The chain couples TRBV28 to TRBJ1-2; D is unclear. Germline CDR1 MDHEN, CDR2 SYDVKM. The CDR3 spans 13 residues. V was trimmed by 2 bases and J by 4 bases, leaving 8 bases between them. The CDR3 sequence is CASSLDEFYGYTF. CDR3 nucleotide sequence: TGTGCCAGCAGTTTAGACGAGTTCTATGGCTACACCTTC.

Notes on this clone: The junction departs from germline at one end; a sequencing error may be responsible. The CDR3 spells CASRLDMDEKLFF. Written as DNA, the CDR3 is TGCGCCAGCAGATTGGACATGGATGAAAAACTGTTTTTT. This sequence joins TRBV5-1 and TRBJ1-4; a possible D gene is TRBD1 (5 bases). This CDR3 spans 13 amino acids. Germline CDR1 is SGHRS and CDR2 is YFSETQ.

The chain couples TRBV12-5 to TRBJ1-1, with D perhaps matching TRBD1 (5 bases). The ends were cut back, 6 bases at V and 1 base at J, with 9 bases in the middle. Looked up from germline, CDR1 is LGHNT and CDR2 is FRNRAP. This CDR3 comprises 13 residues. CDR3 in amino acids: CASGGDGNTEAFF. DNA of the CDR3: TGTGCTAGTGGGGGGGACGGGAACACTGAAGCTTTCTTT.

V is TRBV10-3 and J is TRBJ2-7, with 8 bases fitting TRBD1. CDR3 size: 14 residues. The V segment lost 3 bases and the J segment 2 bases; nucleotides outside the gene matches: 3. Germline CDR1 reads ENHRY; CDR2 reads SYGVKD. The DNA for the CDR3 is TGTGCCATCAGTGAAGGACAGGGAGCCTACGAGCAGTACTTC. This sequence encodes CAISEGQGAYEQYF.

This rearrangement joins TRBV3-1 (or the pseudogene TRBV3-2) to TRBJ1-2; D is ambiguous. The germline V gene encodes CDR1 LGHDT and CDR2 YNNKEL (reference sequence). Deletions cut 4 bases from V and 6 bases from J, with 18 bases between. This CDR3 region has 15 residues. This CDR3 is CASSPTWEPGNGYTF. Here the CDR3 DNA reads TGTGCCAGCAGCCCCACTTGGGAGCCGGGCAATGGCTACACCTTC.

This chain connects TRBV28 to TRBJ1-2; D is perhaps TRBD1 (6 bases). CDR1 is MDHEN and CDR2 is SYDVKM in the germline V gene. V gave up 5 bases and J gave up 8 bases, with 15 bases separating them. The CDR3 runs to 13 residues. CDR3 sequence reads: CASSPPEGEGYTF. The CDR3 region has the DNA TGTGCCAGCAGTCCGCCCGAGGGGGAGGGCTACACCTTC.

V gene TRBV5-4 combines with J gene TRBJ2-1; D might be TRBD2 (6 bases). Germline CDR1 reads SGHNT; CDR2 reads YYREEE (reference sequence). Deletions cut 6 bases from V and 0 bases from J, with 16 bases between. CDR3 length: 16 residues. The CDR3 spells CASNLGGTASYNEQFF. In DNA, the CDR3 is TGTGCCAGCAACCTAGGCGGGACTGCCTCCTACAATGAGCAGTTCTTC.

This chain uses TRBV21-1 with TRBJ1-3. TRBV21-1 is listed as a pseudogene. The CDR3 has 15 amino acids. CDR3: CASRILVHARNTIYF. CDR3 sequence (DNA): TGTGCCAGCAGAATTCTAGTACACGCACGAAACACCATATATTTT.

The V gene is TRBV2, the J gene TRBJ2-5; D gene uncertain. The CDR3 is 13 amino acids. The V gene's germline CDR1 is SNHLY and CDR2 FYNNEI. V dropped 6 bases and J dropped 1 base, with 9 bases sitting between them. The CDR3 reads CASSPRLQETQYF. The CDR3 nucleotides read TGTGCCAGCAGCCCCCGTCTCCAAGAGACCCAGTACTTC.

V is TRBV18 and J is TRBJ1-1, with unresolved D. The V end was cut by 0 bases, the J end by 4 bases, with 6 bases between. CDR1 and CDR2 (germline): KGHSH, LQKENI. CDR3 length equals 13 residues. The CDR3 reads CASSPPDATEAFF. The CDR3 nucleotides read TGTGCCAGCTCACCACCGGACGCCACTGAAGCTTTCTTT. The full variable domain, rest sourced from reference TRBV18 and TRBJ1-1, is NAGVMQNPRHLVRRRGQEARLRCSPMKGHSHVYWYRQLPEEGLKFMVYLQKENIIDESGMPKERFSAEFPKEGPSILRIQQVVRGDSAAYFCASSPPDATEAFFGQGTRLTVV.

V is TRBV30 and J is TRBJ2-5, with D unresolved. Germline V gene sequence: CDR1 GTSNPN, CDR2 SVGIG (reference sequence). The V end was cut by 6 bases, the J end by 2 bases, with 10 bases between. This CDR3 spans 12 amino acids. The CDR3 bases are TGTGCCTGCAACAGCATTCAAGAGACCCAGTACTTC. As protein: CACNSIQETQYF.

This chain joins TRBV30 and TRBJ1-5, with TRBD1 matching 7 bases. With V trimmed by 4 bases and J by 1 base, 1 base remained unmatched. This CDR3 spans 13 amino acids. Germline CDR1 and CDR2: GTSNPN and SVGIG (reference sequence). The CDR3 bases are TGTGCCTGGACCAGGGGGAGCAATCAGCCCCAGCATTTT. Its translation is CAWTRGSNQPQHF.

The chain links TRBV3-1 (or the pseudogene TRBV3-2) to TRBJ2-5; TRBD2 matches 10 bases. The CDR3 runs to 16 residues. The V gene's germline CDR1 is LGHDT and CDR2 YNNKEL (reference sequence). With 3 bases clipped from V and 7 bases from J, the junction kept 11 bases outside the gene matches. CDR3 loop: CASSHLAGGQEGTQYF. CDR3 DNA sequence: TGTGCCAGCAGCCACTTAGCGGGAGGACAAGAGGGGACCCAGTACTTC.

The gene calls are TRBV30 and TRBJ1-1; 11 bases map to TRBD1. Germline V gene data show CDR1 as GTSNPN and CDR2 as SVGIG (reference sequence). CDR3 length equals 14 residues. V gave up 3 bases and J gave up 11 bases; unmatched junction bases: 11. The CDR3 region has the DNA TGTGCCTGGAGCTCCCACCGGACAGGGGGCGCGGCTTTCTTT. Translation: CAWSSHRTGGAAFF.

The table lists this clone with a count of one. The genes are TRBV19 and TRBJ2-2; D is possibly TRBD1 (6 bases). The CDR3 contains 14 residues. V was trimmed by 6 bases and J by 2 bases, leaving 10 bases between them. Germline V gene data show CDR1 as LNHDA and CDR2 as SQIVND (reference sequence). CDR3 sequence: CASRVGHNTGELFF. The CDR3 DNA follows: TGTGCCAGTAGGGTGGGACACAACACCGGGGAGCTGTTTTTT.

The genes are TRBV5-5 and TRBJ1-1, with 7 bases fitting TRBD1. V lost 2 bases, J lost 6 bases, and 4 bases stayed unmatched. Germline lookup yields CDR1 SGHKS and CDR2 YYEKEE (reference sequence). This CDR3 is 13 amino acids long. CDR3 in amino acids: CASSLTGDPEAFF. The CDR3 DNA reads TGTGCCAGCAGCTTAACAGGGGATCCTGAAGCTTTCTTT. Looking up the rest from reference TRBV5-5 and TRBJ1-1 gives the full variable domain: DAGVTQSPTHLIKTRGQQVTLRCSPISGHKSVSWYQQVLGQGPQFIFQYYEKEERGRGNFPDRFSARQFPNYSSELNVNALLLGDSALYLCASSLTGDPEAFFGQGTRLTVV.

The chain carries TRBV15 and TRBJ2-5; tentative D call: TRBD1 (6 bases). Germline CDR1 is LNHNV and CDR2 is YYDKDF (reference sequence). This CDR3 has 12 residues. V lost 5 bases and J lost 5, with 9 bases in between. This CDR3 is CATSGTLETQYF. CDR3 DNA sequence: TGTGCCACCAGCGGGACATTGGAGACCCAGTACTTC.